One and the same sample provided the 30 T cell receptor beta chains below, sequenced in a study of Graves' ophthalmopathy and Graves' hyperthyroidism. Amplification of the TCR beta CDR3 regions used RNA transcripts (as template). The first-round RT-PCR employed HTBI primers together with the Qiagen OneStep RT-PCR kit. A multiplex PCR was then performed as the second round. TCRdb re-derived calls from the multiplex PCR reads in MiXCR, one entry per CDR3 protein. The table includes about 420,000 distinct CDR3 sequences, 21% detected once. Sequencing was carried out using peripheral blood. The receptors shown here come from a woman aged 18 to 35 with stable Graves' hyperthyroidism.

The sample holds many counts of this clonotype. The rearrangement joins TRBV6-2 or TRBV6-3 to TRBJ2-7; D possibly corresponds to TRBD1 (5 bases). The CDR3 consists of 16 residues. Germline CDR1 and CDR2: MNHEY and SVGEGT. V lost 8 bases to trimming and J lost 0 bases, with 20 bases between them. The CDR3 nucleotides are TGTGCCAGCTCGAGGTCGGACACCTTCACCTCCTACGAGCAGTACTTC. It translates to CASSRSDTFTSYEQYF.

At least ten counts were recorded for this clonotype. J is TRBJ1-1 and V is TRBV7-2, with TRBD1 matching over 9 bases. Germline loops: CDR1 SGHTA, CDR2 FQGNSA. The junction had 6 bases not matched to a gene; V was cut back by 2 bases and J by 2 bases. This CDR3 spans 16 amino acids. The CDR3 DNA is TGTGCCAGCAGCTTACCAAAACAGGGGGCTAACACTGAAGCTTTCTTT. Amino acids: CASSLPKQGANTEAFF.

In its sample, this clonotype was seen a few times. A much more abundant neighbour one base away suggests this may be a read error. The chain uses TRBV6-1 and TRBJ1-5; possible D gene TRBD1, 5 bases. CDR1 and CDR2 (germline): MNHNS, SASEGT. This CDR3 has 16 residues. Written as DNA, the CDR3 is TGTTCCAGCAGTGAAGCGTCGGGGGATCCCCATCAGCCCCAGCATTTT. Protein product: CSSSEASGDPHQPQHF.

This clonotype was picked up many times. This chain links TRBV4-2 with TRBJ2-7; D is tentatively TRBD1 or TRBD2 (7 bases each). V lost 0 bases and J 9 bases, leaving 21 bases between the germline ends. This CDR3 has 16 amino acids. Germline V lookup: CDR1 LGHNA, CDR2 YNFKEQ. CDR3 region: CASSQDVASGQAGQYF. DNA of the CDR3: TGTGCCAGCAGCCAAGACGTGGCTAGCGGACAGGCGGGGCAGTACTTC.

This clonotype came up many times. V usage is TRBV6-5 and J usage is TRBJ1-2; 7 positions match TRBD1. V gave up 4 bases and J gave up 3 bases; unmatched junction bases: 14. The germline CDR1 and CDR2 sequences are MNHEY and SVGAGI. CDR3 length: 17 residues. The CDR3 loop is CASSSSLGQRLDYGYTF. In nucleotides, the CDR3 is TGTGCCAGCAGTTCTAGCCTGGGACAGCGACTCGACTATGGCTACACCTTC.

This clonotype was seen only a few times. The CDR3 protein is CASSVRDEETQYF. CDR3 nucleotides: TGCGCCAGCAGCGTCAGGGACGAAGAGACCCAGTACTTC. The rearrangement uses TRBV4-1 and TRBJ2-5; D is possibly TRBD1 or TRBD2 (5 bases each). CDR1 is MGHRA, CDR2 YSYEKL, per germline. Trimming shortened V by 5 bases and J by 3 bases, and 10 bases separated the two germline ends. The CDR3 sequence is 13 residues long.

This clonotype was seen at least ten times. This chain connects TRBV28 to TRBJ1-1; D possibly corresponds to TRBD1 (5 bases). Trimming removed 6 bases at V and 1 base at J, with 9 bases between. The V gene's germline CDR1 is MDHEN and CDR2 SYDVKM. The CDR3 sequence is 13 residues long. Written as DNA, the CDR3 is TGTGCCAGCAGGCCGGACACGAACACTGAAGCTTTCTTT. It yields the protein CASRPDTNTEAFF.

V is TRBV18 and J is TRBJ2-5; 10 bases line up with TRBD1. This CDR3 has 16 residues. CDR1 and CDR2 (germline): KGHSH, LQKENI. The J segment lost 1 base and the V segment lost 5 bases, leaving 7 bases of the junction unmatched. The CDR3 DNA follows: TGTGCCAGCTCATCTCGGGACAGGGGCGGCCAAGAGACCCAGTACTTC. Translation gives CASSSRDRGGQETQYF.

At least ten counts were recorded for this clonotype. The chain is built from TRBV28 and TRBJ2-7, with D possibly TRBD1 on 5 matching bases. CDR1 and CDR2 from the germline V gene are MDHEN and SYDVKM. The ends were cut back, 4 bases at V and 5 bases at J, with 18 bases in the middle. The CDR3 has 15 residues. This CDR3 reads CASSSPGRVRDEQYF. The CDR3 DNA reads TGTGCCAGCAGTTCCCCGGGCAGGGTCAGGGACGAGCAGTACTTC.

This clonotype was found a few times. This may be a read error, as it is one base from a much larger clone. The chain employs TRBV28 and TRBJ1-6; D not resolved. Per germline, CDR1 MDHEN and CDR2 SYDVKM. The CDR3 is 14 residues long. CDR3: CASSLFSDNSHLHF. CDR3 in DNA: TGTGCCAGCAGTTTGTTTAGTGATAATTCACACCTCCACTTT.

This clonotype showed up many times. V usage is TRBV6-1 and J usage is TRBJ1-5; D unclear. The CDR3 is made up of 16 amino acids. Trimming took off 0 bases at V and 3 bases at J, with 12 bases between the two ends. Germline-derived CDR1 and CDR2 are MNHNS and SASEGT. This CDR3 reads CASSEAPDTTNQPQHF. CDR3 nucleotides: TGTGCCAGCAGTGAAGCACCCGACACGACCAATCAGCCCCAGCATTTT.

This clonotype has a count of ten or more. V is TRBV5-8 and J is TRBJ2-7, with 9 bases aligning to TRBD1. The CDR3 length is 14 residues. Germline V CDR1 and CDR2: SGHTS, YDEGEE. V lost 4 bases and J lost 5; bases outside the gene matches: 7. The CDR3 here is CASSDQDRGDEQYF. The CDR3 nucleotides are TGTGCCAGCAGCGACCAGGACAGGGGCGACGAGCAGTACTTC.

This clonotype has at least ten counts. V gene TRBV7-7 combines with J gene TRBJ2-2; 7 bases fit TRBD2. CDR1 and CDR2 (germline): SSHAT, FNYEAQ (reference sequence). The CDR3 extends over 13 amino acids. CDR3 region: CAGGDGVTGELFF. In DNA form, the CDR3 reads TGTGCTGGGGGGGACGGTGTCACTGGGGAGCTGTTTTTT.

This clonotype was seen at least ten times. V and J are TRBV12-3 or TRBV12-4 and TRBJ1-2; 8 positions match TRBD1. V lost 6 bases and J lost 4; bases outside the gene matches: 13. The CDR3 has 16 residues. The CDR3 loop is CASSLARTGRSYGYTF. The CDR3 DNA reads TGTGCCAGCAGCCTCGCCCGGACAGGGAGGTCCTATGGCTACACCTTC.

Ten or more counts support this clonotype. V usage is TRBV27 and J usage is TRBJ2-5; D tentatively fits TRBD1 or TRBD2 (5 bases each). Trimming removed 5 bases from V and 8 bases from J, with 12 bases in between. Germline V gene data show CDR1 as MNHEY and CDR2 as SMNVEV (reference sequence). The length of the CDR3 is 12 residues. The CDR3 here is CASSRSGGTQYF. The CDR3, as DNA: TGTGCCAGCAGTCGAAGTGGGGGAACCCAGTACTTC.

This clonotype was counted a few times. A read error may explain this, as a much larger clone is one base away. It is likely a read error, because the conserved phenylalanine at the end of the CDR3 is missing. CDR3 amino acids: CASSPAGTNQPQHV. CDR3 sequence (DNA): TGTGCCAGCAGCCCTGCAGGGACCAATCAGCCCCAGCATGTT. This chain uses TRBV27 with TRBJ1-5, with D possibly TRBD1 on 5 matching bases. Trimming removed 6 bases at V and 3 bases at J, with 12 bases between. Germline-derived CDR1 and CDR2 are MNHEY and SMNVEV (reference sequence). The CDR3 contains 14 residues.

This clonotype was counted a single time. The J gene is TRBJ1-2, the V gene TRBV28, with D unresolved. Germline loops: CDR1 MDHEN, CDR2 SYDVKM. V shed 10 bases and J shed 2 bases, with 14 bases lying between them. The CDR3 covers 13 residues. Here the CDR3 reads CATEDSKNYGYTF. CDR3 DNA: TGTGCCACTGAAGACTCAAAAAACTATGGCTACACCTTC.

This clonotype was seen many times. This chain uses TRBV20-1 with TRBJ2-4; 7 positions match TRBD1. Germline V gives CDR1 DFQATT, CDR2 SNEGSKA (reference sequence). CDR3 length: 14 residues. V trimming: 6 bases; J trimming: 0 bases; junction bases outside the gene matches: 5. The CDR3 sequence is CSADRDIAKNIQYF. The CDR3 nucleotides are TGCAGTGCCGACAGGGACATAGCCAAAAACATTCAGTACTTC.

The CDR3 DNA reads TGTGCCAGCAGTCTACCGACAGGGGGACGGGCTGAAGCTTTCTTT. Translation: CASSLPTGGRAEAFF. The rearrangement joins TRBV28 to TRBJ1-1, with TRBD1 identical over 9 bases. This CDR3 comprises 15 residues. V shed 5 bases and J 6 bases; nucleotides not matched to a gene: 10. In germline, CDR1 is MDHEN, CDR2 SYDVKM.

In its sample, this clonotype was seen a few times. The genes are TRBV30 and TRBJ2-7; 8 bases match TRBD2. Germline loops: CDR1 GTSNPN, CDR2 SVGIG (reference sequence). Trimming removed 0 bases from V and 4 bases from J; junction bases left unmatched: 8. The length of the CDR3 is 15 residues. The CDR3 region is CAWSVPGLGAYEQYF. The CDR3 DNA sequence: TGTGCCTGGAGTGTTCCGGGACTAGGGGCATACGAGCAGTACTTC.

With regard to this clonotype: A much larger clone sits a single nucleotide away, making a read error possible. The V and J genes are TRBV19 and TRBJ1-2, with unresolved D. This CDR3 region has 12 residues. V lost 5 bases and J 4 bases, leaving 8 bases between the germline ends. CDR1 LNHDA and CDR2 SQIVND come from the germline V gene (reference sequence). CDR3 protein: CASSHGIYGYTF. DNA for the CDR3: TGTGCCAGTAGTCACGGGATCTATGGCTACACCTTC.

This rearrangement joins TRBV5-1 to TRBJ2-5, with D perhaps TRBD1 (5 bases). Germline lookup yields CDR1 SGHRS and CDR2 YFSETQ. V was trimmed by 4 bases and J by 5 bases, leaving 15 bases between them. The CDR3 is 14 amino acids. Here the CDR3 DNA reads TGCGCCAGCAGCCAACAGGCAGGGCCGGAGACCCAGTACTTC. Translating gives CASSQQAGPETQYF.

This chain joins TRBV7-3 and TRBJ2-5; 8 bases agree with TRBD2. The CDR3 totals 15 residues. Trimming cost V 5 bases and J 1 base; bases outside gene matches: 6. Per germline, CDR1 SGHTA and CDR2 FQGTGA. DNA for the CDR3: TGTGCCAGCAGCATTAGCGGGGCCCCCCAAGAGACCCAGTACTTC. It encodes CASSISGAPQETQYF.

V gene TRBV6-1 combines with J gene TRBJ1-2; tentatively, D is TRBD1 (5 bases). Looked up from germline, CDR1 is MNHNS and CDR2 is SASEGT. The CDR3 has 15 residues. The V end was cut by 7 bases, the J end by 7 bases, with 22 bases between. The CDR3 sequence: CASTRRGEGGRGYTF. The CDR3 DNA reads TGTGCCAGCACGCGCCGGGGGGAGGGAGGTCGTGGCTACACCTTC.

There are a few counts of this clonotype. This sequence joins TRBV10-1 and TRBJ1-1; 7 nucleotides line up with TRBD1. This CDR3 spans 14 amino acids. CDR1 WNHNN and CDR2 SYGVQD come from the germline V gene (reference sequence). V lost 4 bases to trimming and J lost 7 bases; unmatched junction nucleotides: 9. In DNA form, the CDR3 reads TGCGCCAGCAGTGGGGTGACAGGGAGGATTGAAGCTTTCTTT. Amino acids: CASSGVTGRIEAFF.

This clonotype was seen at least ten times. The chain combines TRBV9 with TRBJ1-1; weak D call: TRBD1 (6 bases). Trimming stripped 7 bases from V and 5 bases from J, with 18 bases between. The CDR3 has 14 residues. The germline gives CDR1 SGDLS, CDR2 YYNGEE. Here the CDR3 DNA reads TGTGCCAGCGGACCCGGGGGGCGAGGTACTGAAGCTTTCTTT. This gives the protein CASGPGGRGTEAFF. Combining the CDR3 with reference TRBV9 and TRBJ1-1 gives the whole variable domain DSGVTQTPKHLITATGQRVTLRCSPRSGDLSVYWYQQSLDQGLQFLIQYYNGEERAKGNILERFSAQQFPDLHSELNLSSLELGDSALYFCASGPGGRGTEAFFGQGTRLTVV.

This clonotype appeared many times. This sequence joins TRBV12-3 or TRBV12-4 and TRBJ2-7; D remains ambiguous. The CDR3 is made up of 13 amino acids. Trimming shortened V by 2 bases and J by 6 bases, and 11 bases separated the two germline ends. CDR3: CASSLLNRSEQYF. The CDR3 DNA reads as TGTGCCAGCAGTTTATTAAATAGGAGCGAGCAGTACTTC.

This clonotype occurred a few times. This chain links TRBV3-1 with TRBJ1-1; 10 bases match TRBD1. CDR3 length: 18 amino acids. Germline values: CDR1 LGHDT, CDR2 YNNKEL (reference sequence). Trimming cost V 0 bases and J 4 bases; bases outside gene matches: 11. The CDR3, as DNA: TGTGCCAGCAGCCAAGAGTGGGGACAGGGGACCGGGAGCACTGAAGCTTTCTTT. This codes for CASSQEWGQGTGSTEAFF.

This clonotype was detected many times. The chain recombines TRBV14 with TRBJ2-5; 12 bases match TRBD2. From germline, CDR1 is SGHDN and CDR2 FVKESK. V lost 4 bases, J lost 2 bases, and 5 bases stayed unmatched. The CDR3 loop spans 16 amino acids. Here the CDR3 reads CASSRLAGEGQETQYF. CDR3 coding DNA: TGTGCCAGCAGCCGACTAGCGGGAGAGGGGCAAGAGACCCAGTACTTC.

This clonotype was seen at least ten times. The CDR3 coding sequence is TGTGCTAGTGGTTTGGACAACAGGGGGAACTATGGCTACACCTTC. Amino acid sequence: CASGLDNRGNYGYTF. The rearrangement uses TRBV12-5 and TRBJ1-2, with 8 bases matching TRBD1. After removal of 1 base from V and 2 bases from J, the junction contained 3 bases not matched to a gene. Germline V gene data show CDR1 as LGHNT and CDR2 as FRNRAP. CDR3 length: 15 residues.